The present entry profiles one T cell receptor (beta chain) with its context. Treatment noted: about 20 received Ad26.COV2.S at low or high dose, single or two shots; 5 received placebo; per-sample allocation not given. Each sample was drawn 63 days after the first injection (of vaccine or placebo). These data originate in a study of Ad26.COV2.S vaccination and SARS-CoV-2 variants. For the study at large: Among those in the COV1001 Ad26.COV2.S trial arm was the donor.

Sequencing was performed with immunoSEQ multiplex PCR; in TCRdb, only in-frame clones are kept and a portion is missing. The sample gives 300,000 to 500,000 clones, more than 85% of which show up once; 3% to 3.5% is in the top ten. From germline, CDR1 is SGHNT and CDR2 YYREEE (reference sequence). The CDR3 sequence is 14 residues long. Trimming cost V 9 bases and J 9 bases; bases outside gene matches: 10. The V and J genes are TRBV5-4 and TRBJ2-1, with 12 bases fitting TRBD2. The sample here was peripheral blood, taken in a trial of Ad26.COV2.S vaccine versus placebo. The receptor's source is a person aged 18 to 59 who received the Ad26.COV2.S COVID-19 vaccine or a placebo. The CDR3 DNA follows: TGTGCCACAGAGTCTAGCGGGGGGGGTGCTGAGCAGTTCTTC. Amino acids: CATESSGGGAEQFF.